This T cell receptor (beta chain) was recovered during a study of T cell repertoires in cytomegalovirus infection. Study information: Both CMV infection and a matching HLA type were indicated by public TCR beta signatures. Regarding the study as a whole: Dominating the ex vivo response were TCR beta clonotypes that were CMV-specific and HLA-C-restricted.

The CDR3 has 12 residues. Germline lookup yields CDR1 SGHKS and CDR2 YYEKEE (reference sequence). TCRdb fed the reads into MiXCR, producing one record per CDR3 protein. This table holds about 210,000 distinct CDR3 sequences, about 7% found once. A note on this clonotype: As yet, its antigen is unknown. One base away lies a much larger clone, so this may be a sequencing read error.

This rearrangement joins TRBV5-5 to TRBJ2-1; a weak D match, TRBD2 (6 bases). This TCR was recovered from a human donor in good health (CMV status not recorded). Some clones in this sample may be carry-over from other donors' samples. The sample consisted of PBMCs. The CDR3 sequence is CTSSVGGMVQFF. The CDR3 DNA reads TGTACCAGCAGCGTAGGAGGGATGGTCCAGTTCTTC.